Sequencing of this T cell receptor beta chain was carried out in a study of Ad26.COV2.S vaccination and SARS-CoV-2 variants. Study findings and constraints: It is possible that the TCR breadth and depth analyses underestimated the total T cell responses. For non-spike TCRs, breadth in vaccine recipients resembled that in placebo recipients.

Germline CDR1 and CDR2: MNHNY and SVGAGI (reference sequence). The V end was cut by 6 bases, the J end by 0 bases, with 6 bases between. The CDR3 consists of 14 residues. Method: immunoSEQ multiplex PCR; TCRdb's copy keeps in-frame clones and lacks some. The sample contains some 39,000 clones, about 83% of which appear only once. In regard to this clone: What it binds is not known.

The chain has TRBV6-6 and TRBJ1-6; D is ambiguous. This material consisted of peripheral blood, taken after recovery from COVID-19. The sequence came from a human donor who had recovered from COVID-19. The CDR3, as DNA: TGTGCCAGCAGAGGGAGCTCCTATAATTCACCCCTCCACTTT. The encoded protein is CASRGSSYNSPLHF.